This TCR beta chain is from a study of T cell responses to AZD1222 COVID-19 vaccine (dated by TCRdb to the early 2020s). With regard to the full study: AZD1222 recipients with second doses at about 4 weeks or about 12 weeks were pooled, because spike-specific TCR depth and breadth did not differ between schedules. TCR sequencing was performed for more than 230 trial participants, of whom roughly 200 were given two doses of AZD1222 and about 25 were given two doses of MenACWY control vaccine. Enrollment into the trials was organized by age into subgroups of 18-55, 56-69 and 70-plus years, and those subgroups contained approximately 150, 30 and 60 TCR-sequenced participants, respectively. Points the paper makes about the study in general: Reportedly, almost half of the unique spike-specific TCRs recognized epitopes lying outside the regions that are mutated in the B.1.351 and B.1.1.7 variants. Conclusions about previously exposed vaccinees are limited, since just six AZD1222 recipients were seropositive for SARS-CoV-2 at baseline. In the small 56-69-year group, the increase in depth fell short of significance, most likely because of low power. The vaccine-associated CD4 TCRs covered the entire spike protein, and the dominant responses fell in regions 160-218 and 743-854. Participants were mostly white British, with more females than males. The authors suggested clonal diversity may have been underestimated. After two AZD1222 doses, spike-specific TCR breadth and depth were significantly higher than at day 0 and than in MenACWY recipients. Because no samples from the day 14 peak response were available, repertoires could be characterized only after the peak T cell response.

Taken with the paper, the label for time point translates to: baseline before first vaccination. The vaccinee samples were drawn from two UK trials, COV001 and COV002, one of which was a single-blind randomized controlled phase 2/3 trial testing AZD1222 (ChAdOx1 nCoV-19) in healthy adults. Trial participant PBMC samples were collected at day 0 and day 28 after the second dose for TCRbeta chain sequencing. Trimming costs V 5 bases and J 11 bases, and their ends lie 18 bases apart. Looking up the germline V gene (reference sequence) yields CDR1 SEHNR and CDR2 FQNEAQ. From cysteine to phenylalanine, the CDR3 is 13 amino acids long. Only the CDR3 region is kept as DNA, spanning 39 bases read in frame from base 1. The CDR3 regions of human TCRbeta chains were analyzed by immunosequencing. The original methods were these. Repertoire TCRs were matched against a reference library of SARS-CoV-2-specific TCRs generated with the MIRA antigen-specificity platform. Breadth was defined as the fraction of unique TCRs that were SARS-CoV-2-associated, and depth was defined as the fraction of total T cells that were SARS-CoV-2-associated. Using the MIRA data, every spike-specific TCR was mapped to the spike region that the TCR reacted to and assigned to either a CD4 or a CD8 class. Log10-transformed breadth and depth values were compared by one-way ANOVA with Sidak's multiple comparisons tests. Sourced from immuneACCESS, this table was stored by TCRdb with only in-frame sequences that have V and J called. A share of the clones is absent; for the studies checked, an unresolved V gene accounts for under half, and the remainder has no known explanation. That table supplies the V and J calls and clone size; D and trimming were determined from the DNA. In all, the sample holds 150,000 to 200,000 clones, and around 90% of those were seen once. The top ten constitute 0.99% of the sample.

As for this clone: Its binding antigen is unknown. Qualities for individual bases were not recorded, and no much larger clone is one base off.

The sequencing here drew on peripheral blood, taken on day 0 of AZD1222 vaccination. The sequence links TRBV7-9 to TRBJ1-1; matching of 6 bases hints at TRBD1 as the D gene. The receptor was derived from an adult in good health. The nucleotide sequence is TGTGCCAGCAGCACAGAAGGAGGGGGTATGGCTTTCTTT. Its coded protein is CASSTEGGGMAFF.